This TCR beta chain was recorded in a study of T cell responses to AZD1222 COVID-19 vaccine. Here immunoSEQ multiplex PCR was the method, and the copy in TCRdb shows in-frame clones only, minus some. The sample carries about 86,000 clones, around 90% recorded once. Sequencing used peripheral blood, obtained on day 0 of AZD1222 vaccination. This receptor was identified in an adult in good health.

CDR3 sequence (DNA): TGTGCCAGCAGCTTAGGTGCGGGAGGGGTTAATGAGCAGTTCTTC. Encoded protein: CASSLGAGGVNEQFF. The chain employs TRBV7-9 and TRBJ2-1, with 9 bases identical to TRBD2. The CDR3 is 15 amino acids. CDR1 and CDR2 from the germline V gene are SEHNR and FQNEAQ (reference sequence). The J segment lost 7 bases and the V segment lost 1 base, leaving 5 bases of the junction unmatched.